The clone carrying this T cell receptor (beta chain) occurred a few times. The CDR3 totals 13 residues. Germline V lookup: CDR1 ENHRY, CDR2 SYGVKD. With 2 bases removed from V and 8 bases from J, the gap between germline ends came to 9 bases. TCRdb redid the calling of the PCR reads with MiXCR, one entry per CDR3 protein. The data show around 460,000 distinct CDR3 sequences, 25% seen once. The record originates from a study of molecular identifiers for immune sequencing clone quantification. Sequences were obtained from naive CD8+ T cells from blood, with Jurkat cell RNA spiked in. Stated subset: FACS-sorted CD8+CD4-CCR7+CD45RA+ naive T cells. This chain links TRBV10-3 with TRBJ1-4; D is uncertain. The clonotype originates from a human donor in good health. Some libraries in this study had Jurkat cell RNA spiked in. The chain's CDR3 is CAISEVGAEKLFF. The CDR3 DNA reads TGTGCCATCAGTGAGGTGGGTGCCGAAAAACTGTTTTTT.